These T cell receptor beta chains were read from a single sample in a study of T cell responses to AZD1222 COVID-19 vaccine. Measured with immunoSEQ multiplex PCR; TCRdb has only the in-frame clones, and not every one. The table lists more than 150,000 clones, 70% to 90% of them singletons. Sequencing was performed on peripheral blood, taken on day 0 of AZD1222 vaccination. Receptors originate from an adult in good health. The CDR3 runs from the conserved cysteine through the conserved F or W. A D gene is named only where the DNA matches it firmly. Size is omitted from some rows. Given values are once, few, many or a class for expanded clones.

cdr3_nt: TGTGCCACCATGAGCTCCTATAATTCACCCCTCCACTTT
cdr3_aa: CATMSSYNSPLHF
v_call: TRBV15
d_call: .
j_call: TRBJ1-6
clone_size: .
cdr3_length: 13

cdr3_nt: TGTGCTAGTGGTTTTGGGGGGTACAATGAGCAGTTCTTC
cdr3_aa: CASGFGGYNEQFF
v_call: TRBV12-5
d_call: .
j_call: TRBJ2-1
clone_size: once
cdr3_length: 13

cdr3_nt: TGCGCCAGCCGGGACAGGGTTTACGAGCAGTACTTC
cdr3_aa: CASRDRVYEQYF
v_call: TRBV10-2
d_call: TRBD1
j_call: TRBJ2-7
clone_size: few
cdr3_length: 12

cdr3_nt: TGTGCCAGCAGTACCCTACGATATCTTTCCTACGAGCAGTACTTC
cdr3_aa: CASSTLRYLSYEQYF
v_call: TRBV6-5
d_call: .
j_call: TRBJ2-7
clone_size: .
cdr3_length: 15

cdr3_nt: TGCGCCAGCAGCCAAGAGTTCCAGTCCACCTATAATTCACCCCTCCACTTT
cdr3_aa: CASSQEFQSTYNSPLHF
v_call: TRBV4-3
d_call: .
j_call: TRBJ1-6
clone_size: .
cdr3_length: 17

cdr3_nt: TGTGCCAGCAGTTTATCCGGGGGCAGCAATCAGCCCCAGCATTTT
cdr3_aa: CASSLSGGSNQPQHF
v_call: TRBV27
d_call: .
j_call: TRBJ1-5
clone_size: .
cdr3_length: 15

cdr3_nt: TGTGCCAGCAGCTTAATTAGGGACCCTAACTATGGCTACACCTTC
cdr3_aa: CASSLIRDPNYGYTF
v_call: TRBV7-9
d_call: .
j_call: TRBJ1-2
clone_size: .
cdr3_length: 15

cdr3_nt: TGTGCCAGCACCAACACGGGCCTCGGGGAGACCCAGTACTTC
cdr3_aa: CASTNTGLGETQYF
v_call: TRBV6-5
d_call: .
j_call: TRBJ2-5
clone_size: .
cdr3_length: 14

cdr3_nt: TGTGCCAGCAGTTGGGGTCGGGGATGGCAGCCCCAGCATTTT
cdr3_aa: CASSWGRGWQPQHF
v_call: TRBV27
d_call: .
j_call: TRBJ1-5
clone_size: .
cdr3_length: 14

cdr3_nt: TGCGCCAGCAGCCAGAGCGACGGGACAGGGTCGGAAAAACTGTTTTTT
cdr3_aa: CASSQSDGTGSEKLFF
v_call: TRBV4-3
d_call: TRBD1
j_call: TRBJ1-4
clone_size: .
cdr3_length: 16

cdr3_nt: TGCGCCAGCAGCCGCAGCGTAACCTACGAGCAGTACTTC
cdr3_aa: CASSRSVTYEQYF
v_call: TRBV4-3
d_call: .
j_call: TRBJ2-7
clone_size: .
cdr3_length: 13

cdr3_nt: TGTGCCAGCAGTGATTCGACTAGCGGGGGGCAAGAGACCCAGTACTTC
cdr3_aa: CASSDSTSGGQETQYF
v_call: TRBV2
d_call: TRBD2
j_call: TRBJ2-5
clone_size: many
cdr3_length: 16

cdr3_nt: TGTGCCAGCACCCGAGACAGGGAGGGCAATCAGCCCCAGCATTTT
cdr3_aa: CASTRDREGNQPQHF
v_call: TRBV6-5
d_call: TRBD1
j_call: TRBJ1-5
clone_size: .
cdr3_length: 15

cdr3_nt: TGTGCCAGTAGCAGGGACAGGGATGGCTACACCTTC
cdr3_aa: CASSRDRDGYTF
v_call: TRBV19
d_call: TRBD1
j_call: TRBJ1-2
clone_size: .
cdr3_length: 12

cdr3_nt: TGTGCCAGCAGCTTAAGACTAGCGGGAACCTACGAGCAGTACTTC
cdr3_aa: CASSLRLAGTYEQYF
v_call: TRBV13
d_call: TRBD2
j_call: TRBJ2-7
clone_size: .
cdr3_length: 15

cdr3_nt: TGTGCCAGTAGTACTCCGGGACAGTGGAACACTGAAGCTTTCTTT
cdr3_aa: CASSTPGQWNTEAFF
v_call: TRBV19
d_call: TRBD1
j_call: TRBJ1-1
clone_size: few
cdr3_length: 15

cdr3_nt: TGTGCCAGCAGCTCAAGGACATACGAAGCTTTCTTT
cdr3_aa: CASSSRTYEAFF
v_call: TRBV7-3
d_call: .
j_call: TRBJ1-1
clone_size: once
cdr3_length: 12

cdr3_nt: TGTGCCACAGGCGACGGAATGAACACTGAAGCTTTCTTT
cdr3_aa: CATGDGMNTEAFF
v_call: TRBV19
d_call: .
j_call: TRBJ1-1
clone_size: .
cdr3_length: 13

cdr3_nt: TGTGCCAGCTCACCGAGGGACAGCTCCCTCGAGACTGAAGCTTTCTTT
cdr3_aa: CASSPRDSSLETEAFF
v_call: TRBV18
d_call: TRBD1
j_call: TRBJ1-1
clone_size: .
cdr3_length: 16

cdr3_nt: TGTGCCACCAGCAGAGATTTGGCCGGCGAAGCTTTCTTT
cdr3_aa: CATSRDLAGEAFF
v_call: TRBV15
d_call: .
j_call: TRBJ1-1
clone_size: .
cdr3_length: 13

cdr3_nt: TGTGCCAGTAGTATGAACGGCTTCTCCTACGAGCAGTACTTC
cdr3_aa: CASSMNGFSYEQYF
v_call: TRBV19
d_call: .
j_call: TRBJ2-7
clone_size: once
cdr3_length: 14

cdr3_nt: TGTGCCAGCAGTGTTGGCCCAGCGGGTGGCTACACCTTC
cdr3_aa: CASSVGPAGGYTF
v_call: TRBV2
d_call: .
j_call: TRBJ1-2
clone_size: .
cdr3_length: 13

cdr3_nt: TGTGCCAGCAGTTTAAATCTGGGTCGCTCTGGAAACACCATATATTTT
cdr3_aa: CASSLNLGRSGNTIYF
v_call: TRBV28
d_call: .
j_call: TRBJ1-3
clone_size: .
cdr3_length: 16

cdr3_nt: TGTGCCAGCAGCCCATCATTAAGTCGGGGGTTTGGAAACACCATATATTTT
cdr3_aa: CASSPSLSRGFGNTIYF
v_call: TRBV4-2
d_call: .
j_call: TRBJ1-3
clone_size: .
cdr3_length: 17

cdr3_nt: TGCGCCAGCGCCCTGACAGGGGCGATGAACACCGGGGAGCTGTTTTTT
cdr3_aa: CASALTGAMNTGELFF
v_call: TRBV23-1
d_call: TRBD1
j_call: TRBJ2-2
clone_size: .
cdr3_length: 16

cdr3_nt: TGTGCCACCAGTGAAAGGGGTGGAAACACCATATATTTT
cdr3_aa: CATSERGGNTIYF
v_call: TRBV24-1
d_call: .
j_call: TRBJ1-3
clone_size: few
cdr3_length: 13

cdr3_nt: TGTGCCACCAGTGATTTGAAAGCGGGAAGTGACAATGAGCAGTTCTTC
cdr3_aa: CATSDLKAGSDNEQFF
v_call: TRBV24-1
d_call: TRBD2
j_call: TRBJ2-1
clone_size: .
cdr3_length: 16

cdr3_nt: TGTGCCAGCAGCCCGCTAGGCACAGATACGCAGTATTTT
cdr3_aa: CASSPLGTDTQYF
v_call: TRBV3-1/TRBV3-2
d_call: .
j_call: TRBJ2-3
clone_size: once
cdr3_length: 13

cdr3_nt: TGTGCCAGCAGCCCCACCTTAGCGGGGGGGCTTACAGATACGCAGTATTTT
cdr3_aa: CASSPTLAGGLTDTQYF
v_call: TRBV7-2
d_call: TRBD2
j_call: TRBJ2-3
clone_size: few
cdr3_length: 17

cdr3_nt: TGTGCCAGCAGCCACCGGCGGGGGGGCGAGCAGTTCTTC
cdr3_aa: CASSHRRGGEQFF
v_call: TRBV14
d_call: TRBD2
j_call: TRBJ2-1
clone_size: .
cdr3_length: 13

cdr3_nt: TGTGCCAGCAGTGAATTAGGCAGGAGCGCTTACGAGCAGTACTTC
cdr3_aa: CASSELGRSAYEQYF
v_call: TRBV25-1
d_call: .
j_call: TRBJ2-7
clone_size: .
cdr3_length: 15

cdr3_nt: TGTGCCAGCAGCCCTGGGCTAGCGGGACTCTACAATGAGCAGTTCTTC
cdr3_aa: CASSPGLAGLYNEQFF
v_call: TRBV3-1/TRBV3-2
d_call: TRBD2
j_call: TRBJ2-1
clone_size: .
cdr3_length: 16

cdr3_nt: TGTGCCAGCAGCTTAGCCTTTGCGAACACTGAAGCTTTCTTT
cdr3_aa: CASSLAFANTEAFF
v_call: TRBV7-8
d_call: .
j_call: TRBJ1-1
clone_size: .
cdr3_length: 14

cdr3_nt: TGTGCCAGCAGTGGGGGACAGGGCTTTTCCTACAATGAGCAGTTCTTC
cdr3_aa: CASSGGQGFSYNEQFF
v_call: TRBV25-1
d_call: TRBD1
j_call: TRBJ2-1
clone_size: once
cdr3_length: 16

cdr3_nt: TGCGCCAGCAGCCGCTGGACTAGCGGGAACACCGGGGAGCTGTTTTTT
cdr3_aa: CASSRWTSGNTGELFF
v_call: TRBV5-1
d_call: TRBD2
j_call: TRBJ2-2
clone_size: .
cdr3_length: 16

cdr3_nt: TGTGCCAGCAGTTACTCCATGAGGGGGAAGGGCGAGCAGTACTTC
cdr3_aa: CASSYSMRGKGEQYF
v_call: TRBV6-2/TRBV6-3
d_call: .
j_call: TRBJ2-7
clone_size: .
cdr3_length: 15

cdr3_nt: TGTGCCACCAGCAGAGACAATCAGCCCCAGCATTTT
cdr3_aa: CATSRDNQPQHF
v_call: TRBV15
d_call: .
j_call: TRBJ1-5
clone_size: .
cdr3_length: 12

cdr3_nt: TGTGCCAGCAGCCTTGAACAGGGGGCAGGGACTGAAGCTTTCTTT
cdr3_aa: CASSLEQGAGTEAFF
v_call: TRBV3-1/TRBV3-2
d_call: TRBD1
j_call: TRBJ1-1
clone_size: .
cdr3_length: 15

cdr3_nt: TGTGCCAGTAATAGCGGGAGGGCCGTCAATGAGCAGTTCTTC
cdr3_aa: CASNSGRAVNEQFF
v_call: TRBV19
d_call: TRBD2
j_call: TRBJ2-1
clone_size: .
cdr3_length: 14

cdr3_nt: TGTGCCAGCAGTTTATCGGGGACAGGGGGAGATACGCAGTATTTT
cdr3_aa: CASSLSGTGGDTQYF
v_call: TRBV27
d_call: TRBD1
j_call: TRBJ2-3
clone_size: once
cdr3_length: 15

cdr3_nt: TGTGCCAGCAGCCGACAGGGTTATGATAGCAATCAGCCCCAGCATTTT
cdr3_aa: CASSRQGYDSNQPQHF
v_call: TRBV4-2
d_call: TRBD1
j_call: TRBJ1-5
clone_size: .
cdr3_length: 16

cdr3_nt: TGTGCCAGTAGTACCGGGACGGGAGTTGTTGAAAAACTGTTTTTT
cdr3_aa: CASSTGTGVVEKLFF
v_call: TRBV19
d_call: .
j_call: TRBJ1-4
clone_size: .
cdr3_length: 15

cdr3_nt: TGTGCCAGTAGCCCGGACAGGGTCTATGGCTACACCTTC
cdr3_aa: CASSPDRVYGYTF
v_call: TRBV19
d_call: TRBD1
j_call: TRBJ1-2
clone_size: .
cdr3_length: 13

cdr3_nt: TGTGCCAGTAGTATAGCTGTTTCTAATGAAAAACTGTTTTTT
cdr3_aa: CASSIAVSNEKLFF
v_call: TRBV19
d_call: .
j_call: TRBJ1-4
clone_size: .
cdr3_length: 14

cdr3_nt: TGTGCCAGTAATGTCCAGGGCGGTCAGCCCCAGCATTTT
cdr3_aa: CASNVQGGQPQHF
v_call: TRBV19
d_call: .
j_call: TRBJ1-5
clone_size: .
cdr3_length: 13

cdr3_nt: TGTGCCAGCTCATTCACAGGGGTGGCTGGAAACACCATATATTTT
cdr3_aa: CASSFTGVAGNTIYF
v_call: TRBV18
d_call: TRBD1
j_call: TRBJ1-3
clone_size: .
cdr3_length: 15

cdr3_nt: TGCGCCAGCAGCGAAGACGGACTAGCGGGGTACAATGAGCAGTTCTTC
cdr3_aa: CASSEDGLAGYNEQFF
v_call: TRBV5-1
d_call: TRBD2
j_call: TRBJ2-1
clone_size: .
cdr3_length: 16

cdr3_nt: TGTGCCAGCAGCTTAGGAGACAGGGGTTCCTACGAGCAGTACTTC
cdr3_aa: CASSLGDRGSYEQYF
v_call: TRBV11-1
d_call: TRBD1
j_call: TRBJ2-7
clone_size: .
cdr3_length: 15

cdr3_nt: TGTGCCAGCAGCTTAGAGGGGATTCAATCACCGCCGCATTTT
cdr3_aa: CASSLEGIQSPPHF
v_call: TRBV7-2
d_call: .
j_call: TRBJ1-5
clone_size: once
cdr3_length: 14

cdr3_nt: TGTGCCAGCAGCCGGCCGATAGAAGAACGGCCCTATGGCTACACCTTC
cdr3_aa: CASSRPIEERPYGYTF
v_call: TRBV28
d_call: .
j_call: TRBJ1-2
clone_size: once
cdr3_length: 16

cdr3_nt: TGCGCCAGCAGCCAAGGGACGGATACAGATACGCAGTATTTT
cdr3_aa: CASSQGTDTDTQYF
v_call: TRBV4-3
d_call: .
j_call: TRBJ2-3
clone_size: .
cdr3_length: 14

cdr3_nt: TGTGCCAGCAGTTCTGACAGCAAGTTCAATCAGCCCCAGCATTTT
cdr3_aa: CASSSDSKFNQPQHF
v_call: TRBV27
d_call: .
j_call: TRBJ1-5
clone_size: .
cdr3_length: 15

cdr3_nt: TGTGCCAGCAGTTATTTCCGGACAGCGACTAGCACAGATACGCAGTATTTT
cdr3_aa: CASSYFRTATSTDTQYF
v_call: TRBV6-2/TRBV6-3
d_call: .
j_call: TRBJ2-3
clone_size: once
cdr3_length: 17

cdr3_nt: TGTGCCAGCAGTTCCACGGGCCAAGAGACCCAGTACTTC
cdr3_aa: CASSSTGQETQYF
v_call: TRBV6-6
d_call: .
j_call: TRBJ2-5
clone_size: .
cdr3_length: 13